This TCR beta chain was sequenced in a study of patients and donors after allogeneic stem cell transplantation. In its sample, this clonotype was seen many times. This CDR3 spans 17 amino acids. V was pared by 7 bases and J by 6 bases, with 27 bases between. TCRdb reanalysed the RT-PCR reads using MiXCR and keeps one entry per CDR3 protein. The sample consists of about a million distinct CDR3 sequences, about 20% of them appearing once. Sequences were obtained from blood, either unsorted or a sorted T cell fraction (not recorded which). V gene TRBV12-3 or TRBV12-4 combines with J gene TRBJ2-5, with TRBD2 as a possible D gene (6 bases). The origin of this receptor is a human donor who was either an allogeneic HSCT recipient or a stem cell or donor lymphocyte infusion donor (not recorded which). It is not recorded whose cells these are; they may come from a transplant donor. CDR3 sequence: CASNYYSNGGRSKTQYF. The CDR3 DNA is TGTGCCAGCAATTATTACTCAAATGGGGGGAGGTCGAAGACCCAGTACTTC.